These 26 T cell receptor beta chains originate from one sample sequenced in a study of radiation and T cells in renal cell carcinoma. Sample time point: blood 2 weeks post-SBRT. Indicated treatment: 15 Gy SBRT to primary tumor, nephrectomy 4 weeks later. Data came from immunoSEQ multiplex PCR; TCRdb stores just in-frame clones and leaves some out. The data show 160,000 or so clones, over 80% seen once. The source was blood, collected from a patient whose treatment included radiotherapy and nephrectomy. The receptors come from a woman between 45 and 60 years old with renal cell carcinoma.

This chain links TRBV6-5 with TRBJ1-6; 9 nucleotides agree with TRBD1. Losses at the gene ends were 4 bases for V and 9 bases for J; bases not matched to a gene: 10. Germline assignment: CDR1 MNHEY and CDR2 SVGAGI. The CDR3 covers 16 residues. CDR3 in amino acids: CASSSTGGFSISPLHF. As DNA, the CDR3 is TGTGCCAGCAGTTCAACAGGGGGCTTCTCGATTTCACCCCTCCACTTT.

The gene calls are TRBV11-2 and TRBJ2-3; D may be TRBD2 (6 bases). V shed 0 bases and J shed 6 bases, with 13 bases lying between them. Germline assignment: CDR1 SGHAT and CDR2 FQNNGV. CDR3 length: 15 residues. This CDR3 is CASSLDGGRTDTQYF. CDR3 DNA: TGTGCCAGCAGCTTAGATGGGGGGAGAACGGATACGCAGTATTTT.

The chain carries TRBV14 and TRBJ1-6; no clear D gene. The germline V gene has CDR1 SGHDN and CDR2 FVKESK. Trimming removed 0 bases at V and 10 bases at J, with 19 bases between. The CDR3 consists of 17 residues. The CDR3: CASSQDPEVALKSPLHF. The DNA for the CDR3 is TGTGCCAGCAGCCAAGACCCCGAGGTGGCCCTCAAATCACCCCTCCACTTT.

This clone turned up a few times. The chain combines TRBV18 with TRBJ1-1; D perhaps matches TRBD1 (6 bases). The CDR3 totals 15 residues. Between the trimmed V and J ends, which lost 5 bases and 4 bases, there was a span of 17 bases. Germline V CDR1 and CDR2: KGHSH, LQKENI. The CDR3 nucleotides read TGTGCCAGCTCAACACGAACCGAAGGGGGCACTGAAGCTTTCTTT. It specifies CASSTRTEGGTEAFF.

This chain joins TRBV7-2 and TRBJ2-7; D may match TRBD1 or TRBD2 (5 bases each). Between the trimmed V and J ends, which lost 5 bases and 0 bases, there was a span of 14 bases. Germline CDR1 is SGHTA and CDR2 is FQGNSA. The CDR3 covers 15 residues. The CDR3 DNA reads TGTGCCAGCAGCAGGGACGTGGGCTACTCCTACGAGCAGTACTTC. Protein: CASSRDVGYSYEQYF.

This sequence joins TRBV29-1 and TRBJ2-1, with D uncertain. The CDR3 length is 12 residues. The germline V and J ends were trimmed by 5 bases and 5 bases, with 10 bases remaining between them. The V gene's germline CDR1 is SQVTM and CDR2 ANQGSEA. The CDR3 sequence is CSVPVINNEQFF. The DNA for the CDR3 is TGCAGCGTTCCCGTAATCAACAATGAGCAGTTCTTC.

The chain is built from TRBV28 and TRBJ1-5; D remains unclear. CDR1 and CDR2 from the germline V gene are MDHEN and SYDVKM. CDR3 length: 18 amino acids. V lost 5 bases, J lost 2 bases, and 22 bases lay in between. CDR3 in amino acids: CASSLWPGEAGGNQPQHF. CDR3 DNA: TGTGCCAGCAGTCTTTGGCCAGGCGAGGCGGGAGGCAATCAGCCCCAGCATTTT. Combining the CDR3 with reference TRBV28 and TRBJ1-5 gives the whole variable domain DVKVTQSSRYLVKRTGEKVFLECVQDMDHENMFWYRQDPGLGLRLIYFSYDVKMKEKGDIPEGYSVSREKKERFSLILESASTNQTSMYLCASSLWPGEAGGNQPQHFGDGTRLSIL.

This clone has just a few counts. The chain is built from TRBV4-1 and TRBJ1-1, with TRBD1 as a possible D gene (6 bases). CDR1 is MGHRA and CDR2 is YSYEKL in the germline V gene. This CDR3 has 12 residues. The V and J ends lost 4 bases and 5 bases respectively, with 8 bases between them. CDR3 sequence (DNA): TGCGCCAGCAGCCGGGGGGCAACTGAAGCTTTCTTT. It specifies CASSRGATEAFF.

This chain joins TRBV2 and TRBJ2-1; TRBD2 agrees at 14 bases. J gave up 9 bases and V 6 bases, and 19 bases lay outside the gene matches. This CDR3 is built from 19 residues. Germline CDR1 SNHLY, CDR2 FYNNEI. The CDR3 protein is CASRARTSGGPIQRAEQFF. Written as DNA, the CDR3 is TGTGCCAGCAGGGCTAGGACTAGCGGGGGGCCAATTCAAAGGGCTGAGCAGTTCTTC.

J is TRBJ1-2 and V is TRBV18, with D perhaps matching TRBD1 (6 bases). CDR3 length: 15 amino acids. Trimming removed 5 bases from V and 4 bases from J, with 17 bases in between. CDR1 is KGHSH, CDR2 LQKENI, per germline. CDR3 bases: TGTGCCAGCTCATCCGGACAGCCAGCGGGCTATGGCTACACCTTC. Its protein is CASSSGQPAGYGYTF.

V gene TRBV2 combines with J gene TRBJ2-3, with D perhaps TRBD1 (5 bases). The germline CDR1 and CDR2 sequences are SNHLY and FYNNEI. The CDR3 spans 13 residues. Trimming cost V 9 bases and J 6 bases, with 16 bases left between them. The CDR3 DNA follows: TGTGCCAGTGCCCTTCAGGGTCGGGATACGCAGTATTTT. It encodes CASALQGRDTQYF.

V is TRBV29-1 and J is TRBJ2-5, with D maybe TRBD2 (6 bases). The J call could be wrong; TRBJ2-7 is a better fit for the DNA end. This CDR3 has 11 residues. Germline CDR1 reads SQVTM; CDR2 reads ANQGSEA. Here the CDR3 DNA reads TGCAGCGTTGTCCTCGGGGGCGAGCAGTACTTC. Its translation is CSVVLGGEQYF.

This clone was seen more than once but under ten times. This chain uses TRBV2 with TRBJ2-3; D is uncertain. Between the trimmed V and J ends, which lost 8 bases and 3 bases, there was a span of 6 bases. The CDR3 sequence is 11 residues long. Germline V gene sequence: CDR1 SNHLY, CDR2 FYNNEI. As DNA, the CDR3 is TGTGCCAGCGCTGTAACAGATACGCAGTATTTT. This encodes CASAVTDTQYF.

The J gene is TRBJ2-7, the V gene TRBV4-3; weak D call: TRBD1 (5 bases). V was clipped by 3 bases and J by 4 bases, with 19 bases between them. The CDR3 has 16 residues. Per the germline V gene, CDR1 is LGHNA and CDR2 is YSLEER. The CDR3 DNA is TGCGCCAGCAGCCACGACGTGAGTCAGGGATGGTACGAGCAGTACTTC. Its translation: CASSHDVSQGWYEQYF.

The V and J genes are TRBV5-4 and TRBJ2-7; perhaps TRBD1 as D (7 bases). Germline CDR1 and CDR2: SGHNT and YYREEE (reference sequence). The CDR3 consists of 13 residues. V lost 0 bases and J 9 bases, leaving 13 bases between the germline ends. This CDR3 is CASSLDRGGGQYF. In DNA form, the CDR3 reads TGTGCCAGCAGCTTGGACAGGGGAGGAGGGCAGTACTTC.

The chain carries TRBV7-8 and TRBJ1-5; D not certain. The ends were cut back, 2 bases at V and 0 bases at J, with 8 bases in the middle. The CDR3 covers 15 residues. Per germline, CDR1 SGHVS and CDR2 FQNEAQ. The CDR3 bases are TGTGCCAGCAGCTTATGGGAATTTAGCAATCAGCCCCAGCATTTT. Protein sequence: CASSLWEFSNQPQHF.

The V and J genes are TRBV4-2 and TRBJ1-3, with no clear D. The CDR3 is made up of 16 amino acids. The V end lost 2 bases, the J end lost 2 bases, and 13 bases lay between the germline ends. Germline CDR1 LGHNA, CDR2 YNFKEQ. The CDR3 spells CASSQLSGEAGNTIYF. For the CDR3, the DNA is TGTGCCAGCAGCCAACTCAGCGGCGAGGCTGGAAACACCATATATTTT.

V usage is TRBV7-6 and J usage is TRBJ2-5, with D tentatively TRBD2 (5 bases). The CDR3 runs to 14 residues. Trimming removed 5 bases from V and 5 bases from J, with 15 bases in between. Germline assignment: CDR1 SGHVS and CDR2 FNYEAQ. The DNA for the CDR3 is TGTGCCAGCAGCACGGGAATAGCGCGGGAGACCCAGTACTTC. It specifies CASSTGIARETQYF.

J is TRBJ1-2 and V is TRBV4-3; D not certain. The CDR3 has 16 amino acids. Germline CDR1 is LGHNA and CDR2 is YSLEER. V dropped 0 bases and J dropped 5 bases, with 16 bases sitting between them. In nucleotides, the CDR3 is TGCGCCAGCAGCCAAGATGCCCTTCGGGCCCCTTATGGCTACACCTTC. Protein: CASSQDALRAPYGYTF.

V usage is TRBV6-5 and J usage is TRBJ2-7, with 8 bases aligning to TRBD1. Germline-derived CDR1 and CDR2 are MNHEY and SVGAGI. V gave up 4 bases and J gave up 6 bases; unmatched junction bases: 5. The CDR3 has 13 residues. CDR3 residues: CASSSDRGGEQYF. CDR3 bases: TGTGCCAGCAGTTCTGACAGGGGCGGCGAGCAGTACTTC.

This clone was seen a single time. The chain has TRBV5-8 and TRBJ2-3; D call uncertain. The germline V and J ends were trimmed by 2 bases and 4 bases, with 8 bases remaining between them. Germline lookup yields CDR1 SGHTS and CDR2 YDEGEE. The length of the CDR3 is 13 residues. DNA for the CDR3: TGTGCCAGCAGCTTAATTCTCCCAGATACGCAGTATTTT. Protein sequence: CASSLILPDTQYF.

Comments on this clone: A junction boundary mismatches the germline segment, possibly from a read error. CDR3 bases: TGTGCTAGCAGCCGGGGGGGCTGGTCGGAGACCCAGTACTTC. It translates to CASSRGGWSETQYF. The V and J genes are TRBV7-7 and TRBJ2-5, with 8 bases lining up with TRBD2. Germline values: CDR1 SSHAT, CDR2 FNYEAQ (reference sequence). The CDR3 is 14 residues long. The variable domain in full, completed from reference TRBV7-7 and TRBJ2-5, reads GAGVSQSPRYKVTKRGQDVTLRCDPISSHATLYWYQQALGQGPEFLTYFNYEAQPDKSGLPSDRFSAERPEGSISTLTIQRTEQRDSAMYRCASSRGGWSETQYFGPGTRLLVL.

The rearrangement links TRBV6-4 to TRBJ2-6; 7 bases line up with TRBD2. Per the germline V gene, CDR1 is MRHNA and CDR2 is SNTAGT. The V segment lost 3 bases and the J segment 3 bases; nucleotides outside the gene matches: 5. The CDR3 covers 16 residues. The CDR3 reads CASSERLAGGANVLTF. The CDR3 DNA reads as TGTGCCAGCAGTGAGAGACTAGCAGGTGGGGCCAACGTCCTGACTTTC.

The CDR3 region is CASSAGQGLYSPLHF. The CDR3 DNA follows: TGTGCCAGCAGTGCGGGACAGGGGCTGTATTCACCCCTCCACTTT. The V and J genes are TRBV2 and TRBJ1-6, with TRBD1 matching over 10 bases. This CDR3 region has 15 residues. V lost 4 bases to trimming and J lost 8 bases; unmatched junction nucleotides: 5. Per germline, CDR1 SNHLY and CDR2 FYNNEI.

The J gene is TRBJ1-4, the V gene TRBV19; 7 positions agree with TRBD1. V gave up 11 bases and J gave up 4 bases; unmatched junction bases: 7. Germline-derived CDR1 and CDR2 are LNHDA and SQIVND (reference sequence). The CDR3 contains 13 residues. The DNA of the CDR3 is TGTGCCGTCTCCGGGACAGTTAATGAAAAACTGTTTTTT. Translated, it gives CAVSGTVNEKLFF.

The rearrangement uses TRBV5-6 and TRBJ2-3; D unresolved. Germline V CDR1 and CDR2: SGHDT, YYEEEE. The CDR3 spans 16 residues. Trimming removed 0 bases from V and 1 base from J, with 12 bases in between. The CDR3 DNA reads TGTGCCAGCAGCTTGGGACGACAACGCGGCACAGATACGCAGTATTTT. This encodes CASSLGRQRGTDTQYF.